A single T cell receptor beta chain is shown here with its context. Its antigen is still unknown. Timing groups of about 4 and about 12 weeks for second doses were pooled. These data come from a study of T cell responses to AZD1222 COVID-19 vaccine. Study observations and caveats: Clonal diversity may have been underestimated, and the donors were mostly white British, with more females than males.

There are 14 residues in the CDR3. The germline CDR1 and CDR2 sequences are MNHEY and SVGAGI. Trimming pared 5 bases from V and 4 bases from J, leaving 14 bases between. Sequenced by immunoSEQ multiplex PCR; TCRdb stores in-frame clones only, minus some. The table records about 160,000 clones, approximately 92% of them present only once. The chain has TRBV6-5 and TRBJ2-5; perhaps TRBD2 as D (6 bases). This receptor was taken from an adult who received the AZD1222 COVID-19 vaccine. The starting material was peripheral blood, obtained 28 days after the second AZD1222 dose. The CDR3 protein is CASSNAGSVETQYF. In DNA form, the CDR3 reads TGTGCCAGCAGTAACGCGGGAAGTGTAGAGACCCAGTACTTC.